This T cell receptor (beta chain) was sequenced for a study of blood T cell repertoires in COVID-19 (TCRdb year 2020). Context from the whole study: Samples covering the acute and convalescent phases of COVID-19 were provided by collaborators in the United States, Italy and Spain. The prospective study material was composed of cDNA or gDNA derived from T cells, B-cell-depleted T cells, or PBMCs. The dataset comprised deeply sampled blood TCRbeta repertoires from subjects exposed to, actively infected with, or recovered from COVID-19. The repertoires were released in a freely available public database intended as a resource for research on the immune response to SARS-CoV-2. The samples were drawn from the first 160 participants of the ongoing ImmuneRACE study and from under 1,500 subjects provided by 6 global collaborators. Sample metadata almost always included a de-identified subject ID, COVID-19 status, age in years and sex. Where available, HLA class I and class II types were obtained from metadata supplied by the sample provider rather than from assay-based typing. What the work shows at the level of the full study, not this receptor alone: The quantity of clinical and demographic metadata differed by source and by participant and was supplied without curation.

V was cut back by 2 bases and J by 2 bases, leaving a gap of 9 bases between them. CDR1 and CDR2 (SNHLY, FYNNEI) derive from the germline V gene. The CDR3 contains 14 residues, cysteine and phenylalanine counted. This entry keeps only the CDR3 DNA: 42 bases, framed from base 1. Turning to this clone: It lacks a known antigen. Within one base of it there is no much larger clone, and no base qualities were kept.

Each collaborating institution followed its own protocols to collect whole blood in K2EDTA tubes. For TCRbeta analysis, collaborators shipped samples in one of three forms: frozen whole blood, isolated PBMCs, or DNA extracted from either of those sample types. The immunoSEQ Assay, a bias-controlled multiplex PCR, was used to amplify TCRbeta CDR3 regions from genomic DNA. As for the original processing: The number of nucleated cells in each sample was estimated by amplification of reference gene primers within the assay. To quantify the absolute abundance of each unique TCRbeta CDR3 rearrangement, sequence reads were collapsed and filtered. For each sample, productive Simpson clonality was calculated as the square root of Simpson's diversity index across productive rearrangements. Entries here come from immuneACCESS through TCRdb and include only in-frame sequences with V and J called. Some clones fail to appear in such tables; in the studies checked, an unresolved V gene covers under half of the shortfall, and the cause of the remainder is unknown. V, J and clone size are taken as reported in that table, and D and trimming were inferred from the DNA itself. Present in this sample are about 70,000 clones, approximately 78% of which were seen just once. Of the sample, 8.5% to 10% falls within the top ten clones.

The V and J segments used are TRBV2 and TRBJ1-1; the D gene remains uncertain. The TCR originated in an elderly woman with acute or convalescent COVID-19. Sequenced material: peripheral blood. The CDR3 in this case is CASSETRRNTEAFF. The bases are TGTGCCAGCAGTGAAACCCGGAGAAACACTGAAGCTTTCTTT.